These 32 T cell receptor beta chains were sequenced from one sample in a study of T cell responses to AZD1222 COVID-19 vaccine. Measured with immunoSEQ multiplex PCR; TCRdb has only the in-frame clones, and not every one. The sample has 150,000 or so clones; roughly 87% are singletons. Material: peripheral blood, obtained on day 0 of AZD1222 vaccination. These TCRs come from an adult in good health.

This clone was seen once. V is TRBV20-1 and J is TRBJ1-2; D may be TRBD1 (5 bases). The germline CDR1 and CDR2 sequences are DFQATT and SNEGSKA (reference sequence). The CDR3 contains 15 residues. Trimming removed 3 bases from V and 4 bases from J, with 18 bases in between. CDR3 DNA sequence: TGCAGTGCTAGTGTCCACGACAGATATAGCTATGGCTACACCTTC. Translating it yields CSASVHDRYSYGYTF.

The chain joins TRBV6-2 or TRBV6-3 to TRBJ2-5; 7 nucleotides line up with TRBD1. The V gene end was trimmed by 5 bases and the J gene end by 5 bases; junction bases not matched to a gene: 11. The CDR3 covers 15 residues. From germline, CDR1 is MNHEY and CDR2 SVGEGT. The CDR3 loop reads CASSKLDRVRETQYF. CDR3 in DNA: TGTGCCAGCAGTAAACTCGACAGGGTCCGGGAGACCCAGTACTTC.

The chain links TRBV24-1 to TRBJ2-1, with D maybe TRBD2 (6 bases). The CDR3 extends over 13 amino acids. From germline, CDR1 is KGHDR and CDR2 SFDVKD. V shed 4 bases and J shed 4 bases, with 7 bases lying between them. CDR3 sequence reads: CATSEAGYNEQFF. The CDR3 region has the DNA TGTGCCACCAGTGAAGCGGGTTACAATGAGCAGTTCTTC.

The chain couples TRBV7-9 to TRBJ2-2; a weak D match, TRBD2 (5 bases). CDR3 length equals 16 residues. Trimming pared 1 base from V and 5 bases from J, leaving 14 bases between. Germline V gene sequence: CDR1 SEHNR, CDR2 FQNEAQ (reference sequence). The CDR3 DNA is TGTGCCAGCAGCTTAGGAGGGTCCATCTGGACCGGGGAGCTGTTTTTT. Translation gives CASSLGGSIWTGELFF.

V gene TRBV5-1 combines with J gene TRBJ2-3, with D maybe TRBD2 (5 bases). This CDR3 is 16 amino acids long. Germline-derived CDR1 and CDR2 are SGHRS and YFSETQ. Deletions cut 1 base from V and 3 bases from J, with 15 bases between. The CDR3 coding sequence is TGCGCCAGCAGCTTGCTGGGTCGAGGGAGAACAGATACGCAGTATTTT. Translation: CASSLLGRGRTDTQYF.

This chain links TRBV18 with TRBJ2-1; 12 nucleotides match TRBD2. V shed 3 bases and J 4 bases; nucleotides not matched to a gene: 7. Germline-derived CDR1 and CDR2 are KGHSH and LQKENI. The CDR3 is 17 amino acids. The CDR3 sequence is CASSPTGTSGSYNEQFF. In DNA form, the CDR3 reads TGTGCCAGCTCACCCACAGGGACTAGCGGGTCGTACAATGAGCAGTTCTTC.

This rearrangement joins TRBV5-1 to TRBJ2-3; TRBD2 might be the D (6 bases). Germline CDR1 SGHRS, CDR2 YFSETQ. The ends were cut back, 5 bases at V and 2 bases at J, with 15 bases in the middle. This CDR3 spans 15 amino acids. CDR3 sequence: CASRDSGTATDTQYF. CDR3 DNA sequence: TGCGCCAGCAGGGATTCCGGGACTGCCACAGATACGCAGTATTTT. Looking up the rest from reference TRBV5-1 and TRBJ2-3 gives the full variable domain: KAGVTQTPRYLIKTRGQQVTLSCSPISGHRSVSWYQQTPGQGLQFLFEYFSETQRNKGNFPGRFSGRQFSNSRSEMNVSTLELGDSALYLCASRDSGTATDTQYFGPGTRLTVL.

This clone was observed once. A junction end diverges from the germline sequence, so it may reflect a read error. The genes are TRBV28 and TRBJ1-2; D not certain. Germline V gives CDR1 MDHEN, CDR2 SYDVKM. The CDR3 is 15 amino acids. Written as DNA, the CDR3 is TGTGCCATCAGTTTAGGGAGCGCGGGGAACTATGGCTACACCTTC. Protein product: CAISLGSAGNYGYTF.

The rearrangement uses TRBV6-2 or TRBV6-3 and TRBJ2-7, with TRBD2 matching over 8 bases. Per germline, CDR1 MNHEY and CDR2 SVGEGT. V lost 6 bases and J lost 6; bases outside the gene matches: 10. CDR3 length equals 14 residues. CDR3 nucleotide sequence: TGTGCCAGCAGCCTGGACGGACTAGCAATCGAGCAGTACTTC. This encodes CASSLDGLAIEQYF.

The genes are TRBV7-3 and TRBJ2-1; D could derive from TRBD1 or TRBD2 (5 bases each). With 2 bases removed from V and 3 bases from J, the gap between germline ends came to 11 bases. Germline V gene sequence: CDR1 SGHTA, CDR2 FQGTGA. The CDR3 runs 15 residues. Here the CDR3 DNA reads TGTGCCAGCAGCTTAGAGGGGCGAGGCTACAATGAGCAGTTCTTC. It is translated as CASSLEGRGYNEQFF.

CDR3 bases: TGCAGCGTTTTTCTAGGGACCTTACTGAAAGCTTTCTTT. Translation gives CSVFLGTLLKAFF. This rearrangement joins TRBV29-1 to TRBJ1-1, with a possible D match to TRBD1 (5 bases). The V and J ends lost 5 bases and 9 bases respectively, with 19 bases between them. The CDR3 has 13 residues. Per germline, CDR1 SQVTM and CDR2 ANQGSEA.

The V and J genes are TRBV5-1 and TRBJ1-2; D perhaps matches TRBD1 (6 bases). Germline lookup yields CDR1 SGHRS and CDR2 YFSETQ. CDR3 length equals 14 residues. Trimming stripped 4 bases from V and 4 bases from J, with 14 bases between. The CDR3 DNA sequence: TGCGCCAGCAGCCACAGGGAAGGAGGCTATGGCTACACCTTC. Translating gives CASSHREGGYGYTF.

The gene calls are TRBV7-3 and TRBJ1-1, with 11 bases fitting TRBD1. Germline V gives CDR1 SGHTA, CDR2 FQGTGA. The CDR3 length is 15 residues. The V gene end was trimmed by 3 bases and the J gene end by 5 bases; junction bases not matched to a gene: 5. The CDR3 is CASSLTGTGGTEAFF. In nucleotides, the CDR3 is TGTGCCAGCAGCTTGACCGGGACAGGGGGAACTGAAGCTTTCTTT.

The rearrangement links TRBV9 to TRBJ2-7, with a weak D call TRBD1 (5 bases). CDR1 SGDLS and CDR2 YYNGEE come from the germline V gene. The CDR3 spans 13 residues. Trimming removed 0 bases at V and 7 bases at J, with 11 bases between. The CDR3: CASSVATTGEQYF. In DNA, the CDR3 is TGTGCCAGCAGCGTAGCTACAACAGGAGAGCAGTACTTC.

Concerning this clone: Other DNA sequences of this sample code for an identical CDR3. This chain links TRBV7-2 with TRBJ1-3; possible D gene TRBD1, 5 bases. Trimming pared 5 bases from V and 0 bases from J, leaving 8 bases between. Germline lookup yields CDR1 SGHTA and CDR2 FQGNSA. The CDR3 contains 14 residues. CDR3 in amino acids: CASSLRGSGNTIYF. The CDR3 DNA reads as TGTGCCAGCAGCCTGAGGGGCTCTGGAAACACCATATATTTT.

For the CDR3, the DNA is TGTGCCAGCAGTGGTCTACTAGGAGACACCGGGGAGCTGTTTTTT. Its translation is CASSGLLGDTGELFF. The chain combines TRBV25-1 with TRBJ2-2, with D possibly matching TRBD2 (5 bases). Trimming cost V 4 bases and J 3 bases, with 12 bases left between them. The CDR3 runs 15 residues. CDR1 MGHDK and CDR2 SYGVNS come from the germline V gene.

The V and J genes are TRBV19 and TRBJ1-4; the match to TRBD1 covers 8 bases. The germline V gene encodes CDR1 LNHDA and CDR2 SQIVND (reference sequence). The junction had 11 bases not matched to a gene; V was cut back by 7 bases and J by 4 bases. The CDR3 sequence is 16 residues long. The CDR3 region is CASKDRARRNNEKLFF. DNA for the CDR3: TGTGCCAGTAAGGACAGGGCCCGACGGAATAATGAAAAACTGTTTTTT.

The chain recombines TRBV11-3 with TRBJ2-6; unclear D gene. With 5 bases removed from V and 0 bases from J, the gap between germline ends came to 11 bases. The CDR3 runs to 16 residues. Germline CDR1 and CDR2: SGHNT and YENEEA. The CDR3 sequence is CASSPTVLSGANVLTF. The CDR3, as DNA: TGTGCCAGCAGCCCAACGGTCCTCTCTGGGGCCAACGTCCTGACTTTC.

V is TRBV24-1 and J is TRBJ2-1; the match to TRBD2 covers 12 bases. CDR3 length: 17 amino acids. V trimming: 3 bases; J trimming: 5 bases; junction bases outside the gene matches: 7. Germline-derived CDR1 and CDR2 are KGHDR and SFDVKD. CDR3 nucleotides: TGTGCCACCAGTGATGGACTAGCGGGGACACGGGACAATGAGCAGTTCTTC. This gives the protein CATSDGLAGTRDNEQFF.

The chain carries TRBV30 and TRBJ1-1; D unclear. CDR3 length equals 13 residues. In germline, CDR1 is GTSNPN, CDR2 SVGIG (reference sequence). V was clipped by 5 bases and J by 1 base, with 11 bases between them. The CDR3 DNA is TGTGCCTGGTGGGTATACCCGAACACTGAAGCTTTCTTT. Amino acids: CAWWVYPNTEAFF.

This clone was counted only a few times. The rearrangement uses TRBV6-4 and TRBJ1-2; 7 bases align to TRBD1. CDR1 and CDR2 from the germline V gene are MRHNA and SNTAGT. With V trimmed by 0 bases and J by 8 bases, 3 bases remained unmatched. This CDR3 contains 13 residues. The CDR3 nucleotides read TGTGCCAGCAGTGACTCGAAGGGGGCGGGCTACACCTTC. The encoded protein is CASSDSKGAGYTF.

This clone was counted once. The V call is TRBV19, the J call TRBJ2-3; D gene unclear. Germline-derived CDR1 and CDR2 are LNHDA and SQIVND (reference sequence). The germline V and J ends were trimmed by 7 bases and 2 bases, with 10 bases remaining between them. The CDR3 has 13 amino acids. The CDR3 loop is CASTSDHTDTQYF. The CDR3 bases are TGTGCCAGTACCTCGGATCACACAGATACGCAGTATTTT. Variable domain in full (rest from reference TRBV19 and TRBJ2-3): DGGITQSPKYLFRKEGQNVTLSCEQNLNHDAMYWYRQDPGQGLRLIYYSQIVNDFQKGDIAEGYSVSREKKESFPLTVTSAQKNPTAFYLCASTSDHTDTQYFGPGTRLTVL.

A few counts support this clone. The chain recombines TRBV4-3 with TRBJ2-1; D might be TRBD2 (6 bases). Germline V gene data show CDR1 as LGHNA and CDR2 as YSLEER. Deletions cut 1 base from V and 3 bases from J, with 16 bases between. CDR3 size: 17 residues. The CDR3 region has the DNA TGCGCCAGCAGCCAAGGGTTGAGCACTAGCAGCTACAATGAGCAGTTCTTC. Its translation is CASSQGLSTSSYNEQFF.

Details on this clone: This CDR3 is also generated by other DNA sequences in the sample. This chain uses TRBV14 with TRBJ1-1; D perhaps matches TRBD1 (5 bases). The CDR3 consists of 13 residues. Germline-derived CDR1 and CDR2 are SGHDN and FVKESK. Trimming shortened V by 4 bases and J by 0 bases, and 6 bases separated the two germline ends. The DNA of the CDR3 is TGTGCCAGCAGCCGACAGATGAACACTGAAGCTTTCTTT. It codes for CASSRQMNTEAFF.

The V gene is TRBV5-1, the J gene TRBJ2-2; D gene unclear. The CDR3 is 14 amino acids. The germline V and J ends were trimmed by 5 bases and 2 bases, with 10 bases remaining between them. Per germline, CDR1 SGHRS and CDR2 YFSETQ. The CDR3 here is CASRPNLNTGELFF. As DNA, the CDR3 is TGCGCCAGCAGGCCGAACCTTAACACCGGGGAGCTGTTTTTT. The whole variable domain, remainder taken from reference TRBV5-1 and TRBJ2-2, is KAGVTQTPRYLIKTRGQQVTLSCSPISGHRSVSWYQQTPGQGLQFLFEYFSETQRNKGNFPGRFSGRQFSNSRSEMNVSTLELGDSALYLCASRPNLNTGELFFGEGSRLTVL.

This sequence joins TRBV28 and TRBJ1-5; D is undetermined. CDR1 MDHEN and CDR2 SYDVKM come from the germline V gene. CDR3 length: 15 amino acids. V was cut by 4 bases and J by 1 base, with 11 bases left in between. DNA for the CDR3: TGTGCCAGCAGTTGGAGGGAGACGAGCAATCAGCCCCAGCATTTT. Translation gives CASSWRETSNQPQHF.

In its sample, this clone was seen once. This chain uses TRBV6-2 or TRBV6-3 with TRBJ2-2; no reliable D call. Trimming left V 2 bases short and J 7 bases short, with 20 bases between. Germline CDR1 and CDR2: MNHEY and SVGEGT. The CDR3 extends over 17 amino acids. Here the CDR3 DNA reads TGTGCCAGCAGTTACGACTCGTTTGGCGGTTTCAGCGGGGAGCTGTTTTTT. Residues: CASSYDSFGGFSGELFF.

J is TRBJ1-1 and V is TRBV28, with D possibly being TRBD1 (5 bases). The CDR3 sequence is 14 residues long. From germline, CDR1 is MDHEN and CDR2 SYDVKM. V was cut by 6 bases and J by 4 bases, with 15 bases left in between. The CDR3 DNA is TGTGCCAGCAGGCGAACTCAGGGTGGCACTGAAGCTTTCTTT. It is translated as CASRRTQGGTEAFF. Full variable domain (missing parts from reference TRBV28 and TRBJ1-1): DVKVTQSSRYLVKRTGEKVFLECVQDMDHENMFWYRQDPGLGLRLIYFSYDVKMKEKGDIPEGYSVSREKKERFSLILESASTNQTSMYLCASRRTQGGTEAFFGQGTRLTVV.

V is TRBV7-3 and J is TRBJ1-1; D remains unclear. V was clipped by 4 bases and J by 1 base, with 7 bases between them. The CDR3 runs to 13 residues. Germline values: CDR1 SGHTA, CDR2 FQGTGA. The CDR3 nucleotides read TGTGCCAGCAGCTCAGCAGGGAACACTGAAGCTTTCTTT. It specifies CASSSAGNTEAFF.

The chain carries TRBV10-2 and TRBJ1-3; D not certain. The V and J ends lost 0 bases and 0 bases respectively, with 15 bases between them. The CDR3 spans 18 residues. Germline CDR1 reads WSHSY; CDR2 reads SAAADI. The CDR3 sequence: CASSESLATASSGNTIYF. The CDR3, as DNA: TGCGCCAGCAGTGAGTCGCTTGCGACGGCTAGCTCTGGAAACACCATATATTTT.

This clone came up once. The gene calls are TRBV28 and TRBJ2-2; perhaps TRBD2 as D (6 bases). The V gene lost 7 bases and the J gene lost 4 bases, with 13 bases spanning the gap. The CDR3 has 14 amino acids. Germline CDR1 is MDHEN and CDR2 is SYDVKM. The CDR3 DNA follows: TGTGCCAGCACCCTTAGCGGAAGCACCGGGGAGCTGTTTTTT. This gives the protein CASTLSGSTGELFF.

V gene TRBV19 combines with J gene TRBJ2-1, with unresolved D. The germline V and J ends were trimmed by 6 bases and 0 bases, with 6 bases remaining between them. Germline CDR1 and CDR2: LNHDA and SQIVND (reference sequence). CDR3 length: 13 residues. This chain's CDR3 is CASRSYSYNEQFF. CDR3 nucleotide sequence: TGTGCCAGTAGGAGTTACTCCTACAATGAGCAGTTCTTC. The whole variable domain, filled in from reference TRBV19 and TRBJ2-1, reads DGGITQSPKYLFRKEGQNVTLSCEQNLNHDAMYWYRQDPGQGLRLIYYSQIVNDFQKGDIAEGYSVSREKKESFPLTVTSAQKNPTAFYLCASRSYSYNEQFFGPGTRLTVL.